This T cell receptor beta chain was retrieved from a study of T cell changes during pregnancy in multiple sclerosis. Here immunoSEQ multiplex PCR was the method, and the copy in TCRdb shows in-frame clones only, minus some. The sample holds around 62,000 clones, around 89% seen once. The CDR3 covers 13 residues. V shed 3 bases and J shed 5 bases, with 10 bases lying between them. The germline V gene encodes CDR1 MNHEY and CDR2 SMNVEV (reference sequence). The sample here was peripheral blood, taken in the first trimester of pregnancy. The clonotype originates from a female donor with multiple sclerosis, enrolled in a pregnancy study. The gene calls are TRBV27 and TRBJ1-2; a possible D gene is TRBD1 (5 bases). The CDR3 spells CASSLGGAYGYTF. In nucleotides, the CDR3 is TGTGCCAGCAGTTTGGGTGGGGCTTATGGCTACACCTTC.